Presented here are 26 T cell receptor beta chains from one specimen sequenced in a study of T cells in Graves' hyperthyroidism and ophthalmopathy. The investigators amplified TCR beta CDR3 regions from RNA transcripts. The HTBI primer set served for first-round RT-PCR of the TCR CDR3. Each CDR3 protein is one row after TCRdb ran MiXCR on the multiplex PCR reads. The sample lists about 380,000 distinct CDR3 sequences, roughly 14% seen once, with 20% in the top ten. Specimen: blood. Every receptor here comes from a woman in her thirties with Graves' ophthalmopathy.

The J gene is TRBJ2-1, the V gene TRBV12-3 or TRBV12-4; 11 bases align to TRBD2. The CDR3 is 15 residues long. V lost 6 bases and J lost 7; bases outside the gene matches: 8. The CDR3, as DNA: TGTGCCAGCAGCCAATCACTAGCGGGGGCTAATGAGCAGTTCTTC. It yields the protein CASSQSLAGANEQFF.

In this sample, this clonotype turned up many times. The chain couples TRBV29-1 to TRBJ2-1, with 9 positions matching TRBD2. CDR3 length equals 17 residues. The germline V gene encodes CDR1 SQVTM and CDR2 ANQGSEA. V shed 0 bases, J shed 4 bases, and the junction held 10 bases outside the gene matches. The chain's CDR3 is CSVEERTLAGSYNEQFF. CDR3 DNA: TGCAGCGTTGAAGAAAGAACCCTAGCGGGGAGTTACAATGAGCAGTTCTTC.

The chain combines TRBV20-1 with TRBJ1-5; 11 bases align to TRBD1. The CDR3 has 17 amino acids. In germline, CDR1 is DFQATT, CDR2 SNEGSKA (reference sequence). V lost 5 bases to trimming and J lost 7 bases; unmatched junction nucleotides: 16. CDR3 in DNA: TGCAGTGCTCTAGCGGGGGGGCCCGGGACAGGGGGGCAGCCCCAGCATTTT. Translated: CSALAGGPGTGGQPQHF.

The chain joins TRBV18 to TRBJ1-1, with D maybe TRBD1 (6 bases). The germline CDR1 and CDR2 sequences are KGHSH and LQKENI. The CDR3 sequence is 12 residues long. V was pared by 8 bases and J by 10 bases, with 17 bases between. The CDR3 loop is CASRARGDGAFF. The DNA for the CDR3 is TGTGCCAGCCGAGCCAGGGGCGATGGAGCTTTCTTT.

For this clonotype: Possible read error: a much larger clone is one base away. The rearrangement uses TRBV5-1 and TRBJ2-4; D gene unclear. Germline V lookup: CDR1 SGHRS, CDR2 YFSETQ. This CDR3 comprises 20 residues. In DNA form, the CDR3 reads TGCGCCAGCGGCTTGGCCTGGAACTCGAGAGGTAGTCTAGCCAAAAACATTCAGTACTTC. Translated: CASGLAWNSRGSLAKNIQYF.

Ten or more counts support this clonotype. This chain joins TRBV12-3 or TRBV12-4 and TRBJ2-7; D gene unclear. Trimming removed 3 bases at V and 3 bases at J, with 12 bases between. The CDR3 extends over 14 amino acids. The CDR3 DNA follows: TGTGCCAGCAGTTTTGGGTTCGGCGGCTACGAGCAGTACTTC. Its protein is CASSFGFGGYEQYF.

This sequence joins TRBV20-1 and TRBJ2-5; TRBD2 matches at 8 bases. The junction had 11 bases not matched to a gene; V was cut back by 0 bases and J by 5 bases. The CDR3 has 16 amino acids. The V gene's germline CDR1 is DFQATT and CDR2 SNEGSKA (reference sequence). This chain's CDR3 is CSARDNLRGEVETQYF. The CDR3 DNA is TGCAGTGCTAGAGATAATTTGCGGGGGGAAGTGGAGACCCAGTACTTC.

This clonotype was picked up many times. The rearrangement uses TRBV6-8 and TRBJ2-2; D is unresolved. CDR1 and CDR2 (germline): MNHGY, SAAAGT. Trimming took off 5 bases at V and 7 bases at J, with 11 bases between the two ends. This CDR3 has 13 amino acids. Here the CDR3 DNA reads TGTGCCAGCAGTAGACACCTCGGCGGGGAGCTGTTTTTT. It encodes CASSRHLGGELFF.

This clonotype was seen at least ten times. The chain uses TRBV20-1 and TRBJ2-7, with D tentatively TRBD1 or TRBD2 (5 bases each). Germline CDR1 reads DFQATT; CDR2 reads SNEGSKA (reference sequence). The CDR3 spans 13 residues. V was trimmed by 6 bases and J by 4 bases, leaving 16 bases between them. For the CDR3, the DNA is TGCAGTGCAAGGGGCGGCGGGCTATACGAGCAGTACTTC. Its protein product is CSARGGGLYEQYF.

In this sample, this clonotype turned up a few times. The gene calls are TRBV6-5 and TRBJ1-5; tentative D call: TRBD1 (5 bases). This CDR3 region has 15 residues. Germline values: CDR1 MNHEY, CDR2 SVGAGI. Trimming cost V 0 bases and J 5 bases, with 11 bases left between them. The CDR3 DNA follows: TGTGCCAGCAGTTACTCTCGGGGAGGGGATCAGCCCCAGCATTTT. Translated, it gives CASSYSRGGDQPQHF.

This clonotype was found many times. The chain links TRBV6-1 to TRBJ2-7; D ambiguous. V was pared by 4 bases and J by 1 base, with 8 bases between. The germline gives CDR1 MNHNS, CDR2 SASEGT. The CDR3 covers 13 residues. The DNA for the CDR3 is TGTGCCAGCAGTGCGATCCGGTCCTACGAGCAGTACTTC. It codes for CASSAIRSYEQYF.

This clonotype was observed at least ten times. This chain links TRBV3-1 with TRBJ1-2; D is possibly TRBD1 (5 bases). The germline gives CDR1 LGHDT, CDR2 YNNKEL (reference sequence). V lost 3 bases, J lost 2 bases, and 13 bases lay in between. The CDR3 extends over 15 amino acids. The CDR3 region has the DNA TGTGCCAGCAGCCATTTGGGGGGATCGAACTATGGCTACACCTTC. This gives the protein CASSHLGGSNYGYTF.

A few counts support this clonotype. This sequence joins TRBV27 and TRBJ1-1, with 7 positions matching TRBD1. Germline V gene sequence: CDR1 MNHEY, CDR2 SMNVEV (reference sequence). The CDR3 runs to 16 residues. After removal of 0 bases from V and 0 bases from J, the junction contained 4 bases not matched to a gene. CDR3 amino acids: CASSLSTGALNTEAFF. The CDR3 DNA is TGTGCCAGCAGTTTATCTACAGGGGCTCTGAACACTGAAGCTTTCTTT.

This clonotype was picked up many times. The chain recombines TRBV12-3 or TRBV12-4 with TRBJ1-2; D is perhaps TRBD1 (6 bases). With 6 bases removed from V and 4 bases from J, the gap between germline ends came to 12 bases. The CDR3 contains 13 residues. CDR3 region: CASSPGTFYGYTF. The CDR3 bases are TGTGCCAGCAGCCCTGGGACATTCTATGGCTACACCTTC.

The chain employs TRBV6-5 and TRBJ2-1, with TRBD2 matching 9 bases. The germline CDR1 and CDR2 sequences are MNHEY and SVGAGI. The V segment lost 2 bases and the J segment 3 bases; nucleotides outside the gene matches: 5. The CDR3 is 16 amino acids. The chain's CDR3 is CASSYHGTSFYNEQFF. In DNA, the CDR3 is TGTGCCAGCAGTTACCATGGGACTAGCTTCTACAATGAGCAGTTCTTC.

This clonotype showed up many times. This rearrangement joins TRBV5-1 to TRBJ1-1; D is unresolved. V shed 0 bases and J shed 3 bases, with 9 bases lying between them. Germline V lookup: CDR1 SGHRS, CDR2 YFSETQ. CDR3 length: 14 amino acids. The CDR3 region is CASSLEERYTEAFF. The CDR3 nucleotides read TGCGCCAGCAGCTTGGAAGAGAGGTACACTGAAGCTTTCTTT.

A few counts support this clonotype. The gene calls are TRBV20-1 and TRBJ1-3; D unresolved. Germline CDR1 DFQATT, CDR2 SNEGSKA (reference sequence). Trimming removed 2 bases at V and 5 bases at J, with 4 bases between. CDR3 length: 11 amino acids. CDR3 DNA sequence: TGCAGTGCTAGACATAGAAACACCATATATTTT. Translation: CSARHRNTIYF.

This clonotype has a handful of counts. J is TRBJ1-3 and V is TRBV6-5, with D unresolved. The CDR3 contains 15 residues. The V end was cut by 2 bases, the J end by 0 bases, with 8 bases between. The germline V gene encodes CDR1 MNHEY and CDR2 SVGAGI. CDR3 sequence reads: CASSYASHSGNTIYF. As DNA, the CDR3 is TGTGCCAGCAGTTACGCCAGCCACTCTGGAAACACCATATATTTT.

This clonotype was observed at least ten times. This chain uses TRBV29-1 with TRBJ1-1; D gene uncertain. Trimming left V 7 bases short and J 2 bases short, with 5 bases between. Germline V gives CDR1 SQVTM, CDR2 ANQGSEA. CDR3 length: 10 amino acids. For the CDR3, the DNA is TGCAGCGCCTTAAACACTGAAGCTTTCTTT. It yields the protein CSALNTEAFF.

This clonotype was observed a few times. The chain carries TRBV18 and TRBJ1-1, with 9 bases fitting TRBD1. Germline CDR1 is KGHSH and CDR2 is LQKENI. Losses at the gene ends were 3 bases for V and 4 bases for J; bases not matched to a gene: 6. The CDR3 spans 15 residues. As DNA, the CDR3 is TGTGCCAGCTCACCCGGGACAGGGCCCAGCACTGAAGCTTTCTTT. Translated, it gives CASSPGTGPSTEAFF.

This clonotype was recorded at least ten times. The gene calls are TRBV24-1 and TRBJ2-1, with 8 bases matching TRBD2. After removal of 5 bases from V and 9 bases from J, the junction contained 5 bases not matched to a gene. The germline V gene has CDR1 KGHDR and CDR2 SFDVKD. The CDR3 is 13 residues long. The CDR3 reads CATSVPGGGEQFF. In nucleotides, the CDR3 is TGTGCCACCAGTGTCCCCGGGGGGGGTGAGCAGTTCTTC.

At least ten counts were recorded for this clonotype. The gene calls are TRBV28 and TRBJ2-2; D is unclear. The CDR3 runs to 15 residues. V was shortened by 1 base and J by 3 bases, with 9 bases between the two germline ends. From germline, CDR1 is MDHEN and CDR2 SYDVKM. The CDR3 protein is CASSLSSLDTGELFF. The DNA of the CDR3 is TGTGCCAGCAGTTTATCCTCTCTGGACACCGGGGAGCTGTTTTTT. Combining the CDR3 with reference TRBV28 and TRBJ2-2 gives the whole variable domain DVKVTQSSRYLVKRTGEKVFLECVQDMDHENMFWYRQDPGLGLRLIYFSYDVKMKEKGDIPEGYSVSREKKERFSLILESASTNQTSMYLCASSLSSLDTGELFFGEGSRLTVL.

The V gene is TRBV6-1, the J gene TRBJ2-5; possibly TRBD1 for D (6 bases). Germline values: CDR1 MNHNS, CDR2 SASEGT. Trimming cost V 8 bases and J 4 bases, with 26 bases left between them. The length of the CDR3 is 17 residues. The CDR3: CASEGPDGREGGETQYF. The CDR3 nucleotides are TGTGCCAGCGAGGGCCCTGATGGCAGGGAAGGGGGAGAGACCCAGTACTTC.

This clonotype was counted many times. V gene TRBV10-3 combines with J gene TRBJ1-1, with unresolved D. Trimming removed 3 bases at V and 3 bases at J, with 17 bases between. Looked up from germline, CDR1 is ENHRY and CDR2 is SYGVKD. The CDR3 covers 16 residues. The CDR3 sequence: CAISDPPDPTHTEAFF. In DNA, the CDR3 is TGTGCCATCAGTGACCCACCCGACCCAACCCACACTGAAGCTTTCTTT.

V is TRBV11-2 and J is TRBJ1-6; possibly TRBD1 for D (6 bases). Trimming removed 7 bases at V and 3 bases at J, with 19 bases between. Germline CDR1 is SGHAT and CDR2 is FQNNGV. CDR3 length equals 17 residues. This CDR3 reads CASNPTGRVSYNSPLHF. The CDR3, as DNA: TGTGCCAGCAACCCGACAGGTCGAGTAAGCTATAATTCACCCCTCCACTTT.

This clonotype was recorded at least ten times. The chain employs TRBV11-2 and TRBJ1-2; D is ambiguous. V was pared by 6 bases and J by 2 bases, with 7 bases between. The CDR3 runs to 12 residues. CDR1 is SGHAT and CDR2 is FQNNGV in the germline V gene. The CDR3, as DNA: TGTGCCAGCAGTCGGACCAACTATGGCTACACCTTC. Its translation: CASSRTNYGYTF. The whole variable domain, filled in from reference TRBV11-2 and TRBJ1-2, reads EAGVAQSPRYKIIEKRQSVAFWCNPISGHATLYWYQQILGQGPKLLIQFQNNGVVDDSQLPKDRFSAERLKGVDSTLKIQPAKLEDSAVYLCASSRTNYGYTFGSGTRLTVV.